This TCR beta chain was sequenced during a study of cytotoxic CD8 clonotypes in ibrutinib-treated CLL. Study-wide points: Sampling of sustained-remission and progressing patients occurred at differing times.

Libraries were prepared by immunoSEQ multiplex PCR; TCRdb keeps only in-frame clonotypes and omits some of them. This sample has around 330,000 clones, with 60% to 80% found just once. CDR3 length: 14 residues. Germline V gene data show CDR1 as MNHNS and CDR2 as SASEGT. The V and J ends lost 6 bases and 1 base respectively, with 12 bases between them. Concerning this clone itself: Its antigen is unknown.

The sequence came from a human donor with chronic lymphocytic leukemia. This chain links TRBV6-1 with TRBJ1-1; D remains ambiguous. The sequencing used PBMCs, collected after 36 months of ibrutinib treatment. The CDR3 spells CASRGGRENTEAFF. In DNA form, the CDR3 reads TGTGCCAGCAGAGGAGGCAGAGAGAACACTGAAGCTTTCTTT.